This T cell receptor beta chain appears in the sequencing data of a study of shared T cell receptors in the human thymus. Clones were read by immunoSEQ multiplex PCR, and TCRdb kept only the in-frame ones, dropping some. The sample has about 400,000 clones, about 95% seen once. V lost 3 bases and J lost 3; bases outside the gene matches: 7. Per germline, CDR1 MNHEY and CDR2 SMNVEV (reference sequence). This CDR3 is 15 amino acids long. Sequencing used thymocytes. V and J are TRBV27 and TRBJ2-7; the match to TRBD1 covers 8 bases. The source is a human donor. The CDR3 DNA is TGTGCCAGCAGTTTCACGGCCAGGGGGCTCTACGAGCAGTACTTC. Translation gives CASSFTARGLYEQYF.